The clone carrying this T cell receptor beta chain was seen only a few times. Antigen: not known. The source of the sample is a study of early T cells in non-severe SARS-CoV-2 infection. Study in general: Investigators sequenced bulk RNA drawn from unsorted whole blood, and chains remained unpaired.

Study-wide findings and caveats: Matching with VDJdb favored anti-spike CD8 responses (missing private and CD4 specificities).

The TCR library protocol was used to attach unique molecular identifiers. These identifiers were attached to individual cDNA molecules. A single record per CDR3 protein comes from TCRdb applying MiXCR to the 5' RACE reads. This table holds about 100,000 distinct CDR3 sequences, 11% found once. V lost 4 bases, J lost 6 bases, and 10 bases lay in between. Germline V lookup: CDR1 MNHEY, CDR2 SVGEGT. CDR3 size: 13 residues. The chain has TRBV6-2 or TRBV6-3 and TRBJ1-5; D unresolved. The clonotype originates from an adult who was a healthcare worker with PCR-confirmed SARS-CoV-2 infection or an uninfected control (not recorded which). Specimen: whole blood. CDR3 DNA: TGTGCCAGCAGTTCTCACAACGTTCAGCCCCAGCATTTT. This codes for CASSSHNVQPQHF.